What follows are 30 T cell receptor beta chains derived from one specimen sequenced in a study of cytomegalovirus exposure and HLA in healthy donors. The PCR used 60 Vbeta and 13 Jbeta primers. The assay was immunoSEQ multiplex PCR, and TCRdb's table has in-frame clones only and misses some. Of 90,000 or so clones in the sample, around 84% were seen once. The sequencing input was PBMCs. These receptors all stem from a middle-aged woman in good health and CMV-seronegative.

This CDR3 reads CASSVGTSGRGEQYF. In DNA form, the CDR3 reads TGTGCCAGCAGCGTTGGGACTAGCGGGAGGGGCGAGCAGTACTTC. The gene calls are TRBV11-3 and TRBJ2-7; 16 positions agree with TRBD2. The CDR3 runs to 15 residues. CDR1 and CDR2 from the germline V gene are SGHNT and YENEEA. The trim removed 5 bases at V and 6 bases at J, leaving 4 bases unmatched.

This chain links TRBV20-1 with TRBJ2-3; D is perhaps TRBD2 (6 bases). CDR3 length equals 10 residues. Germline lookup yields CDR1 DFQATT and CDR2 SNEGSKA (reference sequence). V was trimmed by 6 bases and J by 8 bases, leaving 9 bases between them. CDR3 sequence reads: CSAQGGTQYF. The CDR3 nucleotides read TGCAGTGCCCAGGGAGGTACGCAGTATTTT.

V usage is TRBV28 and J usage is TRBJ2-1; D not resolved. V gave up 3 bases and J gave up 1 base, with 7 bases separating them. Germline V CDR1 and CDR2: MDHEN, SYDVKM. CDR3 length: 14 amino acids. CDR3: CASSLTPSYNEQFF. The CDR3 DNA follows: TGTGCCAGCAGTTTGACACCTTCCTACAATGAGCAGTTCTTC.

This clone was seen only once. An end of the junction does not agree with germline; a read error may underlie this. The genes are TRBV29-1 and TRBJ2-3; 7 nucleotides match TRBD2. Per the germline V gene, CDR1 is SQVTM and CDR2 is ANQGSEA. The CDR3 totals 14 residues. The CDR3 spells CSVTKAGITDMQYF. In DNA form, the CDR3 reads TGCAGCGTCACCAAAGCGGGAATCACAGATATGCAGTATTTT.

The rearrangement uses TRBV28 and TRBJ2-5, with TRBD2 matching over 10 bases. Germline CDR1 MDHEN, CDR2 SYDVKM. CDR3 length: 14 residues. V gave up 6 bases and J gave up 5 bases; unmatched junction bases: 6. The CDR3 region is CASRPSGSVETQYF. The CDR3 DNA reads TGTGCCAGCAGACCTAGCGGGAGTGTCGAGACCCAGTACTTC. Together with reference TRBV28 and TRBJ2-5, the CDR3 gives the full variable domain: DVKVTQSSRYLVKRTGEKVFLECVQDMDHENMFWYRQDPGLGLRLIYFSYDVKMKEKGDIPEGYSVSREKKERFSLILESASTNQTSMYLCASRPSGSVETQYFGPGTRLLVL.

The chain has TRBV5-1 and TRBJ2-7, with 12 bases that match TRBD2. The V segment lost 4 bases and the J segment 2 bases; nucleotides outside the gene matches: 4. Germline assignment: CDR1 SGHRS and CDR2 YFSETQ. CDR3 size: 15 residues. The CDR3 coding sequence is TGCGCCAGCAGCGAGACTAGCGGGGGACCCTACGAGCAGTACTTC. This sequence encodes CASSETSGGPYEQYF.

This sequence joins TRBV29-1 and TRBJ1-1, with 7 bases lining up with TRBD1. CDR1 and CDR2 (germline): SQVTM, ANQGSEA. The CDR3 contains 15 residues. J gave up 0 bases and V 4 bases, and 8 bases lay outside the gene matches. Written as DNA, the CDR3 is TGCAGCGTTGCAGGGGGAAGGGGCATGAACACTGAAGCTTTCTTT. Amino acid sequence: CSVAGGRGMNTEAFF.

The chain links TRBV19 to TRBJ1-2; 9 nucleotides line up with TRBD1. CDR3 length: 16 residues. CDR1 and CDR2 (germline): LNHDA, SQIVND (reference sequence). V shed 4 bases, J shed 2 bases, and the junction held 8 bases outside the gene matches. CDR3 nucleotides: TGTGCCAGTAGTACATTTGCCGGGACAGGGAACTATGGCTACACCTTC. Translated, it gives CASSTFAGTGNYGYTF.

The chain carries TRBV5-1 and TRBJ2-1, with D possibly being TRBD2 (6 bases). The germline V gene has CDR1 SGHRS and CDR2 YFSETQ. Trimming shortened V by 9 bases and J by 9 bases, and 13 bases separated the two germline ends. This CDR3 contains 11 residues. The CDR3 here is CATRGYGEQFF. CDR3 DNA: TGCGCCACCCGGGGGTACGGTGAGCAGTTCTTC.

The rearrangement links TRBV10-3 to TRBJ1-5, with D tentatively TRBD1 (5 bases). V shed 5 bases and J shed 0 bases, with 32 bases lying between them. Germline lookup yields CDR1 ENHRY and CDR2 SYGVKD. The CDR3 covers 22 residues. The CDR3 region has the DNA TGTGCCATCAGTCCGTACCCCCCAGGGCCCGTCCCCCCACAATATAGCAATCAGCCCCAGCATTTT. Translating gives CAISPYPPGPVPPQYSNQPQHF.

V usage is TRBV19 and J usage is TRBJ2-7, with a possible D match to TRBD1 (6 bases). Trimming stripped 4 bases from V and 4 bases from J, with 17 bases between. CDR3 length: 15 amino acids. Germline lookup yields CDR1 LNHDA and CDR2 SQIVND (reference sequence). CDR3 sequence reads: CASSTPRGHGYEQYF. The CDR3, as DNA: TGTGCCAGTAGTACCCCCAGGGGTCATGGGTACGAGCAGTACTTC.

The V and J genes are TRBV19 and TRBJ1-3; D unresolved. Trimming took 5 bases from V and 1 from J, leaving 9 bases between them. The V gene's germline CDR1 is LNHDA and CDR2 SQIVND (reference sequence). CDR3 length equals 14 residues. In DNA, the CDR3 is TGTGCCAGTAGTCTGACACGTTCTGGAAACACCATATATTTT. This gives the protein CASSLTRSGNTIYF.

The chain combines TRBV7-2 with TRBJ2-3; 8 bases match TRBD2. The V segment lost 0 bases and the J segment 2 bases; nucleotides outside the gene matches: 1. The germline V gene has CDR1 SGHTA and CDR2 FQGNSA. The CDR3 has 15 amino acids. DNA of the CDR3: TGTGCCAGCAGCTTAGCGGGACTAGTCACAGATACGCAGTATTTT. Amino acids: CASSLAGLVTDTQYF.

This rearrangement joins TRBV15 to TRBJ1-5; 11 bases align to TRBD1. Germline V gene lookup returns CDR1 LNHNV and CDR2 YYDKDF (reference sequence). This CDR3 has 14 amino acids. Germline trimming cut 6 bases from V and 6 bases from J; bases unmatched to any gene: 4. In DNA form, the CDR3 reads TGTGCCACCAGAATCGGGACAGGGGGTCAGCCCCAGCATTTT. It translates to CATRIGTGGQPQHF. Using reference TRBV15 and TRBJ1-5 for the parts outside the CDR3, the full variable domain is DAMVIQNPRYQVTQFGKPVTLSCSQTLNHNVMYWYQQKSSQAPKLLFHYYDKDFNNEADTPDNFQSRRPNTSFCFLDIRSPGLGDTAMYLCATRIGTGGQPQHFGDGTRLSIL.

The V gene is TRBV28, the J gene TRBJ2-1; tentatively, D is TRBD2 (5 bases). The V and J ends lost 3 bases and 0 bases respectively, with 9 bases between them. The germline gives CDR1 MDHEN, CDR2 SYDVKM. This CDR3 contains 15 residues. The CDR3 DNA follows: TGTGCCAGCAGTTTCCTAGCAGGCTCCTACAATGAGCAGTTCTTC. Translation gives CASSFLAGSYNEQFF.

The chain has TRBV6-4 and TRBJ2-3; perhaps TRBD2 as D (5 bases). V lost 2 bases, J lost 1 base, and 10 bases lay in between. Germline lookup yields CDR1 MRHNA and CDR2 SNTAGT. The length of the CDR3 is 15 residues. The chain's CDR3 is CASSDRDSGTDTQYF. Here the CDR3 DNA reads TGTGCCAGCAGTGACAGGGATAGCGGCACAGATACGCAGTATTTT.

The chain employs TRBV21-1 and TRBJ1-5; no check of the table's D call, TRBD1, against the DNA was made. TRBV21-1 is shown as a pseudogene. The CDR3 totals 17 residues. This CDR3 reads CASSPLLGQGLNQPQHF. As DNA, the CDR3 is TGTGCCAGCAGCCCATTACTCGGACAGGGGCTCAATCAGCCCCAGCATTTT.

This chain connects TRBV7-9 to TRBJ2-7, with D hard to call. CDR3 size: 11 residues. Germline values: CDR1 SEHNR, CDR2 FQNEAQ (reference sequence). The V end lost 5 bases, the J end lost 7 bases, and 9 bases lay between the germline ends. The CDR3 bases are TGTGCCAGCAGCCCAGGTGGGGAGCAGTACTTC. This codes for CASSPGGEQYF.

This clone was recorded a few times. The gene calls are TRBV6-1 and TRBJ1-5; 10 nucleotides match TRBD1. J gave up 7 bases and V 4 bases, and 7 bases lay outside the gene matches. In germline, CDR1 is MNHNS, CDR2 SASEGT. There are 15 residues in the CDR3. The CDR3 region has the DNA TGTGCCAGCAGTGGACAGGGGGCGCTTTCACAGCCCCAGCATTTT. It yields the protein CASSGQGALSQPQHF.

This rearrangement joins TRBV28 to TRBJ1-5, with a weak D call TRBD1 (6 bases). CDR1 MDHEN and CDR2 SYDVKM come from the germline V gene. CDR3 length equals 13 residues. Trimming pared 5 bases from V and 2 bases from J, leaving 7 bases between. The CDR3 sequence: CASSRTGNQPQHF. CDR3 bases: TGTGCCAGCAGTCGGACAGGCAATCAGCCCCAGCATTTT.

The J gene is TRBJ1-2, the V gene TRBV27; 7 positions match TRBD1. The trim removed 5 bases at V and 2 bases at J, leaving 2 bases unmatched. From germline, CDR1 is MNHEY and CDR2 SMNVEV (reference sequence). The CDR3 spans 13 residues. This chain's CDR3 is CASSRDRNYGYTF. CDR3 in DNA: TGTGCCAGCAGTCGGGACAGAAACTATGGCTACACCTTC.

The chain recombines TRBV28 with TRBJ2-3, with 8 bases identical to TRBD1. J was trimmed by 2 bases and V by 7 bases; bases with no gene match: 11. This CDR3 contains 16 residues. Germline CDR1 MDHEN, CDR2 SYDVKM. The CDR3, as DNA: TGTGCCAGCAATTTTCGCCGGACAGGGACCACAGATACGCAGTATTTT. Protein sequence: CASNFRRTGTTDTQYF. The full variable domain, in which reference TRBV28 and TRBJ2-3 provide the parts outside the CDR3, is DVKVTQSSRYLVKRTGEKVFLECVQDMDHENMFWYRQDPGLGLRLIYFSYDVKMKEKGDIPEGYSVSREKKERFSLILESASTNQTSMYLCASNFRRTGTTDTQYFGPGTRLTVL.

The genes are TRBV30 and TRBJ2-7; tentative D call: TRBD2 (6 bases). The CDR3 spans 14 residues. Trimming removed 0 bases at V and 3 bases at J, with 12 bases between. CDR1 and CDR2 from the germline V gene are GTSNPN and SVGIG (reference sequence). DNA for the CDR3: TGTGCCTGGAGTGTTTTGGCGGGGAACTACGAGCAGTACTTC. This encodes CAWSVLAGNYEQYF.

The chain links TRBV10-1 to TRBJ2-1; D might be TRBD2 (6 bases). Germline CDR1 and CDR2: WNHNN and SYGVQD (reference sequence). V gave up 8 bases and J gave up 9 bases, with 14 bases separating them. The CDR3 has 12 residues. Written as DNA, the CDR3 is TGCGCCAGCTGCGATGCGGGAAGTGAGCAGTTCTTC. It encodes CASCDAGSEQFF.

The chain has TRBV29-1 and TRBJ2-7, with D uncertain. This CDR3 is built from 13 residues. Trimming stripped 7 bases from V and 0 bases from J, with 13 bases between. CDR1 SQVTM and CDR2 ANQGSEA come from the germline V gene. The CDR3 DNA follows: TGCAGCGCCACGGCCTACAGCTCCTACGAGCAGTACTTC. It translates to CSATAYSSYEQYF.

The J gene is TRBJ2-2, the V gene TRBV19; 10 nucleotides align to TRBD2. The CDR3 contains 14 residues. Germline CDR1 and CDR2: LNHDA and SQIVND (reference sequence). Trimming at V came to 6 bases and at J to 4 bases, leaving 2 bases not matched to a gene. CDR3: CASRGLAATGELFF. The DNA for the CDR3 is TGTGCCAGTAGAGGACTAGCGGCCACCGGGGAGCTGTTTTTT.

The chain recombines TRBV2 with TRBJ2-5; D is unresolved. Trimming cost V 5 bases and J 1 base, with 14 bases left between them. CDR3 length: 15 residues. Germline CDR1 is SNHLY and CDR2 is FYNNEI. The CDR3 region has the DNA TGTGCCAGCAGTAGAACACCCTCCCCCCAAGAGACCCAGTACTTC. This translates into CASSRTPSPQETQYF.

The chain recombines TRBV5-1 with TRBJ2-3, with 9 nucleotides matching TRBD1. The germline gives CDR1 SGHRS, CDR2 YFSETQ. The CDR3 is 17 residues long. V shed 0 bases and J 2 bases; nucleotides not matched to a gene: 7. DNA of the CDR3: TGCGCCAGCAGCTTGGAGGGGACAGGGTGGAACACAGATACGCAGTATTTT. This gives the protein CASSLEGTGWNTDTQYF.

The gene calls are TRBV10-3 and TRBJ2-7; TRBD2 matches 9 bases. Per the germline V gene, CDR1 is ENHRY and CDR2 is SYGVKD. The V gene end was trimmed by 9 bases and the J gene end by 6 bases; junction bases not matched to a gene: 6. This CDR3 spans 12 amino acids. The CDR3: CAILAGWGEQYF. CDR3 nucleotide sequence: TGTGCCATTCTAGCGGGATGGGGCGAGCAGTACTTC.

This clone was detected only a few times. The CDR3 nucleotides read TGTGCCAGCTATCGGACAGGGGCCTATGGCTACACCTTC. Its protein is CASYRTGAYGYTF. The chain recombines TRBV6-6 with TRBJ1-2; 9 bases agree with TRBD1. With V trimmed by 8 bases and J by 4 bases, 5 bases remained unmatched. CDR1 MNHNY and CDR2 SVGAGI come from the germline V gene (reference sequence). The CDR3 extends over 13 amino acids.